Listed below are T cell receptor beta chains from one sample, sequenced in a study of blood T cells in healthy people across ages. TCRdb reanalysed the 5' RACE reads using MiXCR and keeps one entry per CDR3 protein. The sample has about a million distinct CDR3 sequences; roughly 51% are singletons. Sequencing used blood. These receptors all come from a woman aged 55-69 years in good health. Both conserved end residues are part of each CDR3. A D gene is named only where the DNA matches it firmly. Clone sizes are given selectively: once, few, many, or a class where the clone is expanded.

D gene	V gene	J gene	clone size	CDR3 DNA	CDR3 protein
.	TRBV25-1	TRBJ2-5	once	TGTGCCAGCAGTGAGGCGGGGCCTTACAATGAGCAGTACTTC	CASSEAGPYNEQYF
.	TRBV3-1	TRBJ2-7	.	TGTGCCAGCAGCCAAGCGCGGGGAAGGACCGAGCAGTACTTC	CASSQARGRTEQYF
.	TRBV7-9	TRBJ1-4	.	TGTGCCAGCACCCTAATGGGGGGAAACCCCGGAGAAAAACTGTTTTTT	CASTLMGGNPGEKLFF
TRBD2	TRBV7-2	TRBJ2-1	few	TGTGCCAGCAGCTACCGGACTAGCGGTCTCGGGAATGAGCAGTTCTTC	CASSYRTSGLGNEQFF
TRBD2	TRBV6-9	TRBJ2-7	.	TGTGCCAGCAGGGTCGGACTAGCGGAATACGAGCAGTACTTC	CASRVGLAEYEQYF
TRBD2	TRBV20-1	TRBJ2-1	.	TGCAGTGCTGAGACTAGACTAGCGGAGAACAATGAGCAGTTCTTC	CSAETRLAENNEQFF
.	TRBV5-6	TRBJ2-5	.	TGTGCCAGCAGCCCGATCGGGGGGACCCAGTACTTC	CASSPIGGTQYF
TRBD2	TRBV12-5	TRBJ2-3	once	TGTGCTAGTGGTTTAGGACTAGCGGGAGTGGATACGCAGTATTTT	CASGLGLAGVDTQYF
.	TRBV20-1	TRBJ2-1	many	TGCAGTGCTAATAAGGGAGCTTACAATGAGCAGTTCTTC	CSANKGAYNEQFF
.	TRBV6-2/TRBV6-3	TRBJ2-4	.	TGTGCCAGCAGTTCCTACAAAAACATTCAGTACTTC	CASSSYKNIQYF
TRBD1	TRBV12-3/TRBV12-4	TRBJ2-1	.	TGTGCCAGCAGTCCTTGGACAGGGGAGGGCGATGAGCAGTTCTTC	CASSPWTGEGDEQFF
.	TRBV20-1	TRBJ2-7	few	TGCAGTGCTAGAGCCTTTCCGTACGAGCAGTACTTC	CSARAFPYEQYF
TRBD1	TRBV27	TRBJ1-6	.	TGTGCCAGCAGTTTTGAAGGACAGGGGGGCTCACCCCTCCACTTT	CASSFEGQGGSPLHF
.	TRBV5-1	TRBJ2-3	few	TGCGCCAGCAGGGGACTCCGCGCGACAGATACGCAGTATTTT	CASRGLRATDTQYF
.	TRBV7-9	TRBJ2-5	.	TGTGCCAGCAGCATGTACAGCCAAGAGACCCAGTACTTC	CASSMYSQETQYF
.	TRBV10-3	TRBJ2-7	.	TGTGCCTCCACCGCGTCCACGGCCGGCGAGCAGTACTTC	CASTASTAGEQYF
.	TRBV7-6	TRBJ2-7	once	TGTGCCAGCGCGGTCGCGGAATCCTACGAGCAGTACTTC	CASAVAESYEQYF
.	TRBV6-6	TRBJ1-2	few	TGTGCCAGCAGTTGGACAGAAGAAACTAACTATGGCTACACCTTC	CASSWTEETNYGYTF
TRBD2	TRBV20-1	TRBJ2-3	.	TGCAGTTTTAGACTAGCGGGGTTTGCTACGCAGTATTTT	CSFRLAGFATQYF
.	TRBV28	TRBJ2-7	.	TGTGCCAGCAGTTTAAGTCTAGCGTTGTACGAGCAGTACTTC	CASSLSLALYEQYF
.	TRBV29-1	TRBJ1-2	few	TGCAGCGTTGAGGGTCAACCCCGGCACTATGGCTACACCTTC	CSVEGQPRHYGYTF
TRBD2	TRBV28	TRBJ2-7	few	TGTGCCACGACACTAGCGGGAACCTACGAGCAGTACTTC	CATTLAGTYEQYF
.	TRBV30	TRBJ2-3	few	TGTGCCTCCTCTGTCGTTGTCACAGATACGCAGTATTTT	CASSVVVTDTQYF
.	TRBV25-1	TRBJ2-5	many	TGTGCCAGCAACAGGGATCAAGAGACCCAGTACTTC	CASNRDQETQYF
.	TRBV3-1	TRBJ2-5	once	TGTGCCAGCAGCCAACCCCTCCAGGCGGGGGAGACCCAGTACTTC	CASSQPLQAGETQYF
.	TRBV6-2/TRBV6-3	TRBJ2-7	.	TGTGCCAGCAGTTACTCTGCGTTTTTGGGCAGACGAACCTCCTACGAGCAGTACTTC	CASSYSAFLGRRTSYEQYF
TRBD1	TRBV29-1	TRBJ1-4	.	TGCGGCGCATTACAGGGGCGGCCGGCTAATGAAAAACTGTTTTTT	CGALQGRPANEKLFF
.	TRBV5-1	TRBJ2-7	.	TGCGCCAGCAGAAGAGGACCCTCGGAGGCCTACGAGCAGTACTTC	CASRRGPSEAYEQYF
.	TRBV6-1	TRBJ2-3	few	TGTGCCAGCAGTCCCGGGACCACCCCCCGGGGGCTCATATCCCCTAGCACAGATACGCAGTATTTT	CASSPGTTPRGLISPSTDTQYF
TRBD2	TRBV15	TRBJ2-7	.	TGTGCCACCAGCACCACGGGACTAGCGGGAGAGTACTTC	CATSTTGLAGEYF
.	TRBV7-9	TRBJ2-1	.	TGTGCCAGCAGCTTTCGGGTGAGGGGAGAATACAATGAGCAGTTCTTC	CASSFRVRGEYNEQFF
TRBD2	TRBV12-3/TRBV12-4	TRBJ2-7	.	TGTGCCAGCAGAAAGGGACTAGCGGACGGCTACGAGCAGTACTTC	CASRKGLADGYEQYF
.	TRBV5-1	TRBJ1-1	.	TGCACCAGCAGCGTCCGGAGAACAATGAACACTGAAGCTTTCTTT	CTSSVRRTMNTEAFF
.	TRBV10-3	TRBJ1-2	.	TGTGCCATCAGTGACAACTATGGCTACACCTTC	CAISDNYGYTF
.	TRBV4-3	TRBJ2-2	.	TGCGCCAGCAGCCAAGATTTCGAAGGGTACACCGGGGAGCTGTTTTTT	CASSQDFEGYTGELFF
TRBD2	TRBV9	TRBJ2-3	.	TGTGCCAGCAGCGGAAGAGCGGGAGCGGGAAATACGCAGTATTTT	CASSGRAGAGNTQYF
TRBD2	TRBV28	TRBJ2-7	few	TGTGCCAGCATGTTTAGCGGGAGCTACGAGCAGTACTTC	CASMFSGSYEQYF
.	TRBV20-1	TRBJ2-7	few	TGCAGTGCTAGATCGAACTGGGATAGCGGAAGAACCTACGAGCAGTACTTC	CSARSNWDSGRTYEQYF
.	TRBV20-1	TRBJ1-1	.	TGCAGTGCTAGAACCAGGGGAAGGGCTGAAGCTTTCTTT	CSARTRGRAEAFF
.	TRBV4-1	TRBJ2-6	few	TGCGCCAGCAGCCAAGATTGGTCTGGGGCCAACGTCCTGACTTTC	CASSQDWSGANVLTF
.	TRBV6-1	TRBJ2-2	.	TGTGCCAGCAGTAATTTCCCCGGGACTAACACCGGGGAGCTGTTTTTT	CASSNFPGTNTGELFF
.	TRBV25-1	TRBJ2-7	few	TGTGCCAGCAGGGGTAGTGTTTACGAGCAGTACTTC	CASRGSVYEQYF
TRBD1	TRBV27	TRBJ2-1	.	TGTGCCAGCAGTGGTACAGGGGGCCTATACAATGAGCAGTTCTTC	CASSGTGGLYNEQFF
TRBD2	TRBV7-2	TRBJ2-4	.	TGTGCCAGCAGCTTATTATCTTGGGCGGGAGAAAAAAACATTCAGTACTTC	CASSLLSWAGEKNIQYF
TRBD1	TRBV6-5	TRBJ1-5	few	TGTGCCAGCAGGAAAACGGGACAGGGGGCAAGTCAGCCCCAGCATTTT	CASRKTGQGASQPQHF
TRBD1	TRBV25-1	TRBJ1-2	few	TGTGCCAGCAGTGGGATAAGGGGGCAGAAAAGCCCCTATGGCTACACCTTC	CASSGIRGQKSPYGYTF
.	TRBV27	TRBJ2-4	.	TGTGCCAGCAGCTTTACTAGAAGTGGGGGTGGAAACATTCAGTACTTC	CASSFTRSGGGNIQYF
.	TRBV30	TRBJ2-1	once	TGTGCCGGGACCGGTTACAATGAGCAGTTCTTC	CAGTGYNEQFF
.	TRBV27	TRBJ1-2	.	TGTGCCAGCCAACCCGACACGAACTATGGCTACACCTTC	CASQPDTNYGYTF
.	TRBV20-1	TRBJ2-7	.	TGCAGTGCTAGAGTGGAGCGACCCCATTACGAGCAGTACTTC	CSARVERPHYEQYF
.	TRBV20-1	TRBJ2-7	.	TGCAGTGCTAGCGGGAACATGCCGGAAGAGCAGTACTTC	CSASGNMPEEQYF
TRBD2	TRBV7-9	TRBJ2-5	.	TGTGCCAGCAGCTTAGCCCAAGCGGGAGCGGAGACCCAGTACTTC	CASSLAQAGAETQYF
.	TRBV28	TRBJ1-1	few	TGTGCCAGCACCCGGGACACCTTAGGGAACACTGAAGCTTTCTTT	CASTRDTLGNTEAFF
.	TRBV9	TRBJ2-5	few	TGTGCCAGCAGCGTTTCAACTAGATCTTTCGAGACCCAGTACTTC	CASSVSTRSFETQYF
TRBD1	TRBV11-2	TRBJ2-3	.	TGTGCCAGCAGCCGTACGAGAGGGGGCACAGATGCGCAGTATTTT	CASSRTRGGTDAQYF